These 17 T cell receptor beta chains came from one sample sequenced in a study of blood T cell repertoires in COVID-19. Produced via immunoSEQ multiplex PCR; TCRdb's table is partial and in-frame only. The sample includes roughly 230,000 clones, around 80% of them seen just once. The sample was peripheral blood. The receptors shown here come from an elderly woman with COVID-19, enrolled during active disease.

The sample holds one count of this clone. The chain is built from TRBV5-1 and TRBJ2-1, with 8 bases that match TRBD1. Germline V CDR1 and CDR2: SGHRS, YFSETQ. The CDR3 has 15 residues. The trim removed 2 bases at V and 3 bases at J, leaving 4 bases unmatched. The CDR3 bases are TGCGCCAGCAGCTTCCAGGGGGCGGGCTACAATGAGCAGTTCTTC. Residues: CASSFQGAGYNEQFF.

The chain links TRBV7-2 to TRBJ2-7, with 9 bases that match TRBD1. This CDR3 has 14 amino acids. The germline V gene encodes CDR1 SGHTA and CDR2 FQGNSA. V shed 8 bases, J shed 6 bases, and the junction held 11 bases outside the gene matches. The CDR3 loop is CASDVGQGTGEQYF. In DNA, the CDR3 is TGTGCCAGCGATGTCGGACAGGGGACGGGCGAGCAGTACTTC.

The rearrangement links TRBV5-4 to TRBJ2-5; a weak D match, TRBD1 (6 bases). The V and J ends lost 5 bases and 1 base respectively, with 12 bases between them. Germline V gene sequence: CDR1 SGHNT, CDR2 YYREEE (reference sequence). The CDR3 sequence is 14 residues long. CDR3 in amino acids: CASSSTGPQETQYF. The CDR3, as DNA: TGTGCCAGCAGTTCTACAGGGCCCCAAGAGACCCAGTACTTC.

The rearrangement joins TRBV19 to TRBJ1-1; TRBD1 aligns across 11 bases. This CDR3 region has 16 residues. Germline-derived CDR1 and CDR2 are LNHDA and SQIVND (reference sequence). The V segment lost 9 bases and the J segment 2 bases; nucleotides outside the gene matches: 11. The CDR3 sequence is CASGDRGKGINTEAFF. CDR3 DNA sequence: TGTGCCAGCGGGGACAGGGGGAAGGGAATAAACACTGAAGCTTTCTTT.

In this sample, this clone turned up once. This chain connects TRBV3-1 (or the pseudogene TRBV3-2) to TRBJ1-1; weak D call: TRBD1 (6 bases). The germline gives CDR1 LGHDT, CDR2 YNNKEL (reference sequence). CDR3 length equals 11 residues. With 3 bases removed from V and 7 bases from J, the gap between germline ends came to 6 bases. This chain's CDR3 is CASSQDSEAFF. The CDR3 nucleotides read TGTGCCAGCAGCCAGGACAGTGAAGCTTTCTTT.

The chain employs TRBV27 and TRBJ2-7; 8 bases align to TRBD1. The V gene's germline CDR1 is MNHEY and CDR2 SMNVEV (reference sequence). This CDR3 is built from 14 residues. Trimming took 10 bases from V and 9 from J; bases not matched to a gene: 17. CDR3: CATLGQGLMSGQYV. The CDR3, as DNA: TGTGCCACCCTCGGACAGGGCTTGATGTCTGGGCAGTACGTC.

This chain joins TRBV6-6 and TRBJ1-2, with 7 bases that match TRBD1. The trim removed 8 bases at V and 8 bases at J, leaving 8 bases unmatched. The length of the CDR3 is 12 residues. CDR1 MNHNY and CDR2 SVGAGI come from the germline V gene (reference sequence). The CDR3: CASRKTGEGYTF. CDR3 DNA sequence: TGTGCCAGCCGAAAAACAGGGGAAGGCTACACCTTC.

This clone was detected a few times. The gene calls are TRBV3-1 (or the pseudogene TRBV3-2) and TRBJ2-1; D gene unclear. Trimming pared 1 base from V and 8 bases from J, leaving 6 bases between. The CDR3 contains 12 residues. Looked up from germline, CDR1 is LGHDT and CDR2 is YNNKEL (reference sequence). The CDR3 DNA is TGTGCCAGCAGCCAAGTGGCGGATGAGCAGTTCTTC. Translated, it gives CASSQVADEQFF.

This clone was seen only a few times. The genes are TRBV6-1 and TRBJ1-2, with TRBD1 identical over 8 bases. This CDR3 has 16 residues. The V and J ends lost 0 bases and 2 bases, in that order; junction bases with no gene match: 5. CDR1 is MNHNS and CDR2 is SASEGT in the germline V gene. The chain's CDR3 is CASSEALGTGNYGYTF. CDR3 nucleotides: TGTGCCAGCAGTGAAGCTCTCGGGACAGGCAACTATGGCTACACCTTC.

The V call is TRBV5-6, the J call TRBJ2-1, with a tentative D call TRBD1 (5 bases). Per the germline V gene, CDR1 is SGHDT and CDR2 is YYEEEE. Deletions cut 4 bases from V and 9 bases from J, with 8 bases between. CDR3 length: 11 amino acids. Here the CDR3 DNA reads TGTGCCAGCAGCCAGGGATTTGAGCAGTTCTTC. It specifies CASSQGFEQFF. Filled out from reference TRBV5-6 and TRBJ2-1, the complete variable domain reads DAGVTQSPTHLIKTRGQQVTLRCSPKSGHDTVSWYQQALGQGPQFIFQYYEEEERQRGNFPDRFSGHQFPNYSSELNVNALLLGDSALYLCASSQGFEQFFGPGTRLTVL.

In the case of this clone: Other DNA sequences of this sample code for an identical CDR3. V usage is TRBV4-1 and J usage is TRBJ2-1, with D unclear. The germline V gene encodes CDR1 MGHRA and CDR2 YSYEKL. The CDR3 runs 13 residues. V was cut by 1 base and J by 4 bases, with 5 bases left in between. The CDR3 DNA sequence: TGCGCCAGCAGCCAAGGACAATACAATGAGCAGTTCTTC. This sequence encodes CASSQGQYNEQFF.

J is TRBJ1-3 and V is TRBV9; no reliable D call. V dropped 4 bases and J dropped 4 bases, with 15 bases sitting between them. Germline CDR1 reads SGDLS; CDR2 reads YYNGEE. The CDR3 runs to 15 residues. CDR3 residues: CASSPTAGFGNTIYF. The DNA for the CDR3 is TGTGCCAGCAGCCCTACAGCGGGGTTCGGAAACACCATATATTTT.

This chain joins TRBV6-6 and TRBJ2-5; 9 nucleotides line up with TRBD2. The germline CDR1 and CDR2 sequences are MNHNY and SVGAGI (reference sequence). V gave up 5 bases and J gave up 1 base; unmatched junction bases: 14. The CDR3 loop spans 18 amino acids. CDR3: CASSPRGPLAGIQETQYF. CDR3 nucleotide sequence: TGTGCCAGCAGTCCGAGGGGCCCGCTAGCGGGGATCCAAGAGACCCAGTACTTC.

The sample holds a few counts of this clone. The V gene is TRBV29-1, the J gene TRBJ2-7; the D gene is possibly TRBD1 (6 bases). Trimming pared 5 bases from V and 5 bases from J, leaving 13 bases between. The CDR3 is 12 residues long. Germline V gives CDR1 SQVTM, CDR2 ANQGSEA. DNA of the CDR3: TGCAGCGTTCGAACTACAGGGAACGAGCAGTACGTC. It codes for CSVRTTGNEQYV.

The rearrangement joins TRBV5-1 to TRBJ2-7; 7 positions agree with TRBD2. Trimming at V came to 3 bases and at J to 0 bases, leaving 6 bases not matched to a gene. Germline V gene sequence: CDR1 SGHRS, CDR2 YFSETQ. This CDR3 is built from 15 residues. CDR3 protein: CASSSGGPSSYEQYF. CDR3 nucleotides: TGCGCCAGCAGCTCGGGGGGTCCCAGCTCCTACGAGCAGTACTTC.

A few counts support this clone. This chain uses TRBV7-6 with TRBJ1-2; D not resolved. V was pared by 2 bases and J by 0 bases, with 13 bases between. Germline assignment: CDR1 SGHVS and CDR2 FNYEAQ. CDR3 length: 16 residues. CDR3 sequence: CASSLPGTVTNYGYTF. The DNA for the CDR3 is TGTGCCAGCAGCTTACCCGGCACAGTGACTAACTATGGCTACACCTTC.

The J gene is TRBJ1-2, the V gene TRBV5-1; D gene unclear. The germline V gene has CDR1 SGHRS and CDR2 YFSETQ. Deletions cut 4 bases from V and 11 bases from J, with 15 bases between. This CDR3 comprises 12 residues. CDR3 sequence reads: CASSPPAADYTF. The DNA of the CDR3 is TGCGCCAGCAGCCCCCCCGCGGCAGATTACACCTTC.